The 30 T cell receptor beta chains presented below share a single source sample, sequenced in a study of brain T cells in children with intractable seizures. Produced via immunoSEQ multiplex PCR; TCRdb's table is partial and in-frame only. The repertoire holds about 76,000 clones, with under 95% as singletons. The source material was peripheral blood, sampled at surgery. Receptors originate from a boy younger than two with tuberous sclerosis and intractable seizures.

This sequence joins TRBV6-6 and TRBJ1-2; 9 nucleotides agree with TRBD1. The CDR3 totals 12 residues. Germline CDR1 MNHNY, CDR2 SVGAGI (reference sequence). J lost 4 bases, V lost 10 bases, and 4 bases had no gene match. CDR3 region: CATRTGAYGYTF. DNA of the CDR3: TGTGCCACACGGACAGGGGCCTATGGCTACACCTTC.

The gene calls are TRBV2 and TRBJ1-4, with D unclear. Per the germline V gene, CDR1 is SNHLY and CDR2 is FYNNEI. CDR3 length equals 14 residues. Deletions cut 6 bases from V and 5 bases from J, with 13 bases between. For the CDR3, the DNA is TGTGCCAGCAGGACGGCGGGATTAAATGAAAAACTGTTTTTT. Its protein is CASRTAGLNEKLFF.

This clone appeared once. The chain joins TRBV18 to TRBJ1-2; weak D call: TRBD1 (6 bases). The CDR3 has 13 amino acids. Trimming took 2 bases from V and 8 from J, leaving 12 bases between them. CDR1 is KGHSH and CDR2 is LQKENI in the germline V gene. The CDR3 DNA follows: TGTGCCAGCTCACCAGGGTACAGGGCGGGCTACACCTTC. It encodes CASSPGYRAGYTF.

This rearrangement joins TRBV6-4 to TRBJ2-3; 8 bases are shared with TRBD2. The CDR3 contains 15 residues. V was clipped by 2 bases and J by 4 bases; unmatched bases: 5. Germline V gene lookup returns CDR1 MRHNA and CDR2 SNTAGT. DNA for the CDR3: TGTGCCAGCAGTGACGGCCTAGCGGGCGCAGATACGCAGTATTTT. It is translated as CASSDGLAGADTQYF.

The chain couples TRBV5-8 to TRBJ2-2, with 9 bases lining up with TRBD2. J gave up 1 base and V 5 bases, and 6 bases lay outside the gene matches. From germline, CDR1 is SGHTS and CDR2 YDEGEE. There are 16 residues in the CDR3. Here the CDR3 reads CASRRLAAVNTGELFF. The DNA of the CDR3 is TGTGCCAGCAGACGACTAGCGGCGGTGAACACCGGGGAGCTGTTTTTT.

V usage is TRBV20-1 and J usage is TRBJ1-2; D not certain. In germline, CDR1 is DFQATT, CDR2 SNEGSKA (reference sequence). CDR3 length equals 11 residues. The CDR3 loop reads CLARGNYGYTF. In DNA form, the CDR3 reads TGCTTAGCACGGGGTAACTATGGCTACACCTTC.

The J gene is TRBJ2-6, the V gene TRBV11-2, with D unresolved. The CDR3 sequence is 13 residues long. The ends were cut back, 3 bases at V and 2 bases at J, with 2 bases in the middle. Germline CDR1 reads SGHAT; CDR2 reads FQNNGV. In DNA form, the CDR3 reads TGTGCCAGCAGCTTCGCTGGGGCCAACGTCCTGACTTTC. This translates into CASSFAGANVLTF. The whole variable domain, filled in from reference TRBV11-2 and TRBJ2-6, reads EAGVAQSPRYKIIEKRQSVAFWCNPISGHATLYWYQQILGQGPKLLIQFQNNGVVDDSQLPKDRFSAERLKGVDSTLKIQPAKLEDSAVYLCASSFAGANVLTFGAGSRLTVL.

The CDR3 loop reads CASSLAGDAEAFF. In DNA form, the CDR3 reads TGTGCCAGCAGCTTAGCGGGGGACGCTGAAGCTTTCTTT. This chain links TRBV5-7 with TRBJ1-1; D possibly corresponds to TRBD1 (5 bases). TRBV5-7 qualifies as an ORF whose function is uncertain. V was cut by 2 bases and J by 6 bases, with 11 bases left in between. The CDR3 runs to 13 residues.

V gene TRBV5-1 combines with J gene TRBJ1-1; no clear D. Trimming shortened V by 3 bases and J by 1 base, and 7 bases separated the two germline ends. CDR3 size: 13 residues. Germline CDR1 SGHRS, CDR2 YFSETQ. CDR3 coding DNA: TGCGCCAGCAGCTCCCCAGGGAACACTGAAGCTTTCTTT. Protein sequence: CASSSPGNTEAFF. Using reference TRBV5-1 and TRBJ1-1 for the parts outside the CDR3, the full variable domain is KAGVTQTPRYLIKTRGQQVTLSCSPISGHRSVSWYQQTPGQGLQFLFEYFSETQRNKGNFPGRFSGRQFSNSRSEMNVSTLELGDSALYLCASSSPGNTEAFFGQGTRLTVV.

V and J are TRBV4-2 and TRBJ2-7; TRBD2 agrees at 8 bases. The CDR3 spans 15 residues. V gave up 0 bases and J gave up 7 bases; unmatched junction bases: 8. Germline-derived CDR1 and CDR2 are LGHNA and YNFKEQ. CDR3 sequence (DNA): TGTGCCAGCAGCCAAGAACCGGGGGGGCGGGATGAGCAGTACTTC. Translating it yields CASSQEPGGRDEQYF.

The chain is built from TRBV24-1 and TRBJ1-2; D not resolved. Germline CDR1 KGHDR, CDR2 SFDVKD. This CDR3 has 14 amino acids. V was shortened by 1 base and J by 6 bases, with 11 bases between the two germline ends. CDR3 in amino acids: CATSDFGESDGYTF. CDR3 DNA: TGTGCCACCAGTGATTTTGGCGAGTCGGATGGCTACACCTTC.

The chain carries TRBV4-1 and TRBJ2-4; D is unresolved. Trimming removed 4 bases from V and 0 bases from J, with 13 bases in between. Germline CDR1 MGHRA, CDR2 YSYEKL. The CDR3 extends over 16 amino acids. The CDR3 DNA reads TGCGCCAGCAGCCTCAAAGTGTCAGCAGCCAAAAACATTCAGTACTTC. Translating it yields CASSLKVSAAKNIQYF.

This chain connects TRBV20-1 to TRBJ2-7; 7 nucleotides align to TRBD2. Germline V gene lookup returns CDR1 DFQATT and CDR2 SNEGSKA (reference sequence). The V gene end was trimmed by 3 bases and the J gene end by 2 bases; junction bases not matched to a gene: 10. The CDR3 length is 15 residues. The CDR3, as DNA: TGCAGTGCTAGTACCCTAGCGGAAACTGCCTACGAGCAGTACTTC. Translation gives CSASTLAETAYEQYF.

This clone was recorded only once. This chain connects TRBV7-9 to TRBJ1-4; D call uncertain. Germline CDR1 is SEHNR and CDR2 is FQNEAQ (reference sequence). This CDR3 is 17 amino acids long. The V end was cut by 3 bases, the J end by 4 bases, with 18 bases between. The CDR3 sequence: CASSLPRGREINEKLFF. As DNA, the CDR3 is TGTGCCAGCAGCTTGCCCCGGGGTAGGGAGATTAATGAAAAACTGTTTTTT.

This clone was seen once. This chain uses TRBV6-1 with TRBJ2-3; D possibly corresponds to TRBD1 (6 bases). Trimming left V 1 base short and J 1 base short, with 9 bases between. The CDR3 is made up of 15 amino acids. CDR1 and CDR2 (germline): MNHNS, SASEGT. The CDR3 spells CASSEEGDGTDTQYF. For the CDR3, the DNA is TGTGCCAGCAGTGAAGAGGGGGATGGCACAGATACGCAGTATTTT.

V usage is TRBV11-3 and J usage is TRBJ2-7; the match to TRBD1 covers 9 bases. This CDR3 comprises 16 residues. Germline values: CDR1 SGHNT, CDR2 YENEEA. Losses at the gene ends were 4 bases for V and 1 base for J; bases not matched to a gene: 8. CDR3 DNA sequence: TGTGCCAGCAGCTCAGGGGGGGACAGGGTTTCCTACGAGCAGTACTTC. It specifies CASSSGGDRVSYEQYF.

V usage is TRBV7-6 and J usage is TRBJ2-3, with TRBD2 matching over 8 bases. The CDR3 spans 18 residues. J lost 4 bases, V lost 3 bases, and 15 bases had no gene match. Germline-derived CDR1 and CDR2 are SGHVS and FNYEAQ. The CDR3 coding sequence is TGTGCCAGCAGCTTCTTGGGTAGCGGGGACTTGCACGCAGATACGCAGTATTTT. Translation: CASSFLGSGDLHADTQYF.

The chain's CDR3 is CASSVAAREGYEQFF. The CDR3 DNA follows: TGTGCCAGCAGCGTAGCGGCGCGGGAGGGATATGAGCAGTTCTTC. The rearrangement uses TRBV9 and TRBJ2-1, with TRBD2 identical over 9 bases. V shed 0 bases, J shed 8 bases, and the junction held 6 bases outside the gene matches. The germline V gene has CDR1 SGDLS and CDR2 YYNGEE. This CDR3 region has 15 residues.

The chain employs TRBV27 and TRBJ1-2; D call uncertain. V dropped 10 bases and J dropped 8 bases, with 17 bases sitting between them. Germline lookup yields CDR1 MNHEY and CDR2 SMNVEV (reference sequence). CDR3 length: 12 amino acids. In DNA, the CDR3 is TGTGCCATTAAGGGTGGAGGGAGCGGCTACACCTTC. Amino acid sequence: CAIKGGGSGYTF.

CDR3 nucleotides: TGTGCCAGCAGCTTGGATAATCAGCCCCAGCATTTT. This translates into CASSLDNQPQHF. This sequence joins TRBV5-4 and TRBJ1-5, with D uncertain. CDR3 length: 12 residues. Germline V CDR1 and CDR2: SGHNT, YYREEE (reference sequence). V was cut by 0 bases and J by 4 bases, with 2 bases left in between.

The rearrangement joins TRBV6-4 to TRBJ2-1, with TRBD2 matching 9 bases. CDR3 size: 15 residues. V lost 10 bases to trimming and J lost 6 bases; unmatched junction nucleotides: 13. CDR1 and CDR2 from the germline V gene are MRHNA and SNTAGT. CDR3 DNA: TGTGCCAACTGGGGGGTAGCGGGAGCTACCAATGAGCAGTTCTTC. Its protein is CANWGVAGATNEQFF.

This clone has only one observation. This chain connects TRBV12-3 or TRBV12-4 to TRBJ1-6, with D unclear. Between the trimmed V and J ends, which lost 1 base and 9 bases, there was a span of 4 bases. The CDR3 spans 12 residues. The chain's CDR3 is CASSLGSSPLHF. The CDR3 nucleotides read TGTGCCAGCAGTTTAGGGAGTTCACCCCTCCACTTT.

The chain recombines TRBV30 with TRBJ2-2, with 8 bases fitting TRBD1. Germline CDR1 is GTSNPN and CDR2 is SVGIG (reference sequence). This CDR3 comprises 12 residues. This chain's CDR3 is CALGQGPGELFF. In DNA, the CDR3 is TGTGCGCTCGGACAGGGCCCCGGGGAGCTGTTTTTT.

The rearrangement joins TRBV11-1 to TRBJ1-6; tentative D call: TRBD1 (5 bases). Germline values: CDR1 SGHAT, CDR2 FQDESV (reference sequence). The CDR3 is 15 amino acids. V gave up 3 bases and J gave up 10 bases, with 16 bases separating them. The CDR3 DNA is TGTGCCAGCAGCTTGGGGACGGCTGGAACGTCACCCCTCCACTTT. Its protein is CASSLGTAGTSPLHF.

This chain uses TRBV20-1 with TRBJ2-3; D ambiguous. This CDR3 is built from 11 residues. The germline V and J ends were trimmed by 5 bases and 5 bases, with 8 bases remaining between them. Looked up from germline, CDR1 is DFQATT and CDR2 is SNEGSKA (reference sequence). In DNA form, the CDR3 reads TGCAGTGCTCCCCAGCTAGATACGCAGTATTTT. Its protein product is CSAPQLDTQYF.

The chain couples TRBV29-1 to TRBJ1-1; no reliable D call. Germline-derived CDR1 and CDR2 are SQVTM and ANQGSEA. The ends were cut back, 0 bases at V and 2 bases at J, with 1 base in the middle. The CDR3 consists of 11 residues. The CDR3 nucleotides are TGCAGCGTTGAAGATAACACTGAAGCTTTCTTT. It translates to CSVEDNTEAFF.

The V call is TRBV21-1, the J call TRBJ1-2. TRBV21-1 is deemed a pseudogene. CDR3 length: 12 amino acids. CDR3 nucleotide sequence: TGTGCCAGCAGCAAGCTGCCAGACGGCTACACCTTC. It codes for CASSKLPDGYTF.

The J gene is TRBJ1-2, the V gene TRBV4-1; the match to TRBD1 covers 7 bases. Germline V gives CDR1 MGHRA, CDR2 YSYEKL. The CDR3 is made up of 14 amino acids. The V gene end was trimmed by 0 bases and the J gene end by 8 bases; junction bases not matched to a gene: 6. CDR3 sequence reads: CASSQELGGWGYTF. CDR3 nucleotide sequence: TGCGCCAGCAGCCAAGAATTAGGGGGCTGGGGCTACACCTTC.

This chain uses TRBV19 with TRBJ1-6; D not certain. The V end was cut by 1 base, the J end by 6 bases, with 10 bases between. The CDR3 loop spans 15 amino acids. In germline, CDR1 is LNHDA, CDR2 SQIVND (reference sequence). This CDR3 reads CASSIVGRTNSPLHF. The CDR3 nucleotides are TGTGCCAGTAGTATAGTGGGCAGAACTAATTCACCCCTCCACTTT.

The chain has TRBV7-9 and TRBJ1-2, with D unclear. From germline, CDR1 is SEHNR and CDR2 FQNEAQ (reference sequence). There are 15 residues in the CDR3. Trimming pared 6 bases from V and 1 base from J, leaving 15 bases between. This CDR3 reads CASRRSLSLNYGYTF. CDR3 DNA: TGTGCCAGCAGGAGGAGCCTTAGCCTTAACTATGGCTACACCTTC.